This entry lists 4 T cell receptor beta chains sequenced from one sample in a study of post-analysis software for immune sequencing data. Their specific antigens are unknown. Study conclusions and caveats: Five TRBV segments occurring more often in patients than controls included TRBV5-6, TRBV5-1 and TRBV20-1.

Built from TCR beta cDNA, the libraries had unique molecular identifiers in them. From the PCR reads, TCRdb called clonotypes with MiXCR, one entry per CDR3 protein. The sample includes more than 450,000 distinct CDR3 sequences, around 40% of them seen just once. Sequences were obtained from blood. The receptors stem from a girl between 10 and 17 years old with multiple sclerosis.

The chain has TRBV4-1 and TRBJ2-5; TRBD1 is a possible D gene (6 bases). The ends were cut back, 5 bases at V and 9 bases at J, with 16 bases in the middle. This CDR3 spans 13 amino acids. CDR1 MGHRA and CDR2 YSYEKL come from the germline V gene. This CDR3 is CASSGRQVGPQYF. The CDR3 DNA is TGCGCCAGCAGCGGACGACAGGTCGGGCCCCAGTACTTC.

The V call is TRBV11-3, the J call TRBJ2-7; D gene unclear. Between the trimmed V and J ends, which lost 4 bases and 10 bases, there was a span of 20 bases. The CDR3 sequence is 14 residues long. The V gene's germline CDR1 is SGHNT and CDR2 YENEEA. The CDR3, as DNA: TGTGCCAGCAGCTCCGAGACTGATTCGTCACCCCAGTACTTC. Amino acid sequence: CASSSETDSSPQYF.

This clonotype turned up a few times. This rearrangement joins TRBV24-1 to TRBJ1-5, with unresolved D. Germline CDR1 reads KGHDR; CDR2 reads SFDVKD. This CDR3 region has 15 residues. Trimming pared 3 bases from V and 8 bases from J, leaving 16 bases between. For the CDR3, the DNA is TGTGCCACCAGTGATGCCGCAGCACCCCGTGAGCCCCAGCATTTT. Translating gives CATSDAAAPREPQHF.

As regards this clonotype: At one boundary the junction diverges from the germline segment, which might be a read error. This chain links TRBV5-5 with TRBJ2-6; TRBD1 matches 12 bases. The length of the CDR3 is 15 residues. Germline lookup yields CDR1 SGHKS and CDR2 YYEKEE (reference sequence). CDR3 in DNA: TGTGCCAGCAGCTTGGGCGGGACAGGGGGCGACGTCATGACTTTC. Its translation is CASSLGGTGGDVMTF.